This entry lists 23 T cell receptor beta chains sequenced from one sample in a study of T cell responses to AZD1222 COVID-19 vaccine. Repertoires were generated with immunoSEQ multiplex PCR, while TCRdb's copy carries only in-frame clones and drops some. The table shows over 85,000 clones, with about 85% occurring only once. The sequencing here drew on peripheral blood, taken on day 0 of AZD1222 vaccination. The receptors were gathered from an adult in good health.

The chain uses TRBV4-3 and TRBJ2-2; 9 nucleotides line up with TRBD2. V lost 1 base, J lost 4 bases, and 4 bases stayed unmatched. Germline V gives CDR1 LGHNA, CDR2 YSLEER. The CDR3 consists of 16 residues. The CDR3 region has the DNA TGCGCCAGCAGCCAAGGTCGCGGGAGGGTCACCGGGGAGCTGTTTTTT. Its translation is CASSQGRGRVTGELFF.

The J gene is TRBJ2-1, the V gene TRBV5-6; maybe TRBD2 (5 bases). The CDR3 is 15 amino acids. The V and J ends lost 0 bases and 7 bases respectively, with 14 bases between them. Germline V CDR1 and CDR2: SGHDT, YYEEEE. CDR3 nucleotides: TGTGCCAGCAGCTTGGAGCGGAAGACGTCAAATGAGCAGTTCTTC. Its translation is CASSLERKTSNEQFF.

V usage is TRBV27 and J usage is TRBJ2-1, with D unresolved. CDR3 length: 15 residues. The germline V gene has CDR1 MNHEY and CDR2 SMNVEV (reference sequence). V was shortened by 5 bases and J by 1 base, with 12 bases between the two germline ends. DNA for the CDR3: TGTGCCAGCAGTCTCCAGATGGGTTCCTACAATGAGCAGTTCTTC. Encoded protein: CASSLQMGSYNEQFF.

The CDR3 is CASSLATLRWSGITGELFF. The CDR3 region has the DNA TGTGCCAGCAGCTTAGCCACACTAAGATGGAGCGGGATCACCGGGGAGCTGTTTTTT. The chain recombines TRBV7-2 with TRBJ2-2, with 7 bases matching TRBD2. Germline V gene data show CDR1 as SGHTA and CDR2 as FQGNSA. The CDR3 totals 19 residues. V lost 0 bases, J lost 4 bases, and 14 bases stayed unmatched.

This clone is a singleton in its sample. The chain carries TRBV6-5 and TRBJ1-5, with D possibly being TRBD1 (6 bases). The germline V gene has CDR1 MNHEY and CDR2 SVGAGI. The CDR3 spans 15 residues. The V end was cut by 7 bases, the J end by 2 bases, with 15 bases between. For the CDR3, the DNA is TGTGCCAGCACTGTGGATGAGGGGGGCAATCAGCCCCAGCATTTT. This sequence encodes CASTVDEGGNQPQHF.

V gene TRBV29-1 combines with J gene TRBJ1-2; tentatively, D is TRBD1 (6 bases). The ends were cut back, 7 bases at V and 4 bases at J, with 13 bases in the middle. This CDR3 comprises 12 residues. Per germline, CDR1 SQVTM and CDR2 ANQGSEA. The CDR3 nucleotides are TGCAGCGCCCAGACAGGCCCCTATGGCTACACCTTC. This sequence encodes CSAQTGPYGYTF.

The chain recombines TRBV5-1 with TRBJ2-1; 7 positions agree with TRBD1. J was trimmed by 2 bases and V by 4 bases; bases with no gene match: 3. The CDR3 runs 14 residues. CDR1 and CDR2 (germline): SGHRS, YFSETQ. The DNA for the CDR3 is TGCGCCAGCAGCGACGGACAGGCCTACAATGAGCAGTTCTTC. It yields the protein CASSDGQAYNEQFF.

CDR3 bases: TGTGCCAGCAGAGGTCCGAAGATTGCCTACGAGCAGTACTTC. Encoded protein: CASRGPKIAYEQYF. V gene TRBV2 combines with J gene TRBJ2-7; no firm D call. This CDR3 has 14 residues. CDR1 is SNHLY and CDR2 is FYNNEI in the germline V gene. Trimming left V 6 bases short and J 2 bases short, with 14 bases between.

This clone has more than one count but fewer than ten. CDR3 nucleotide sequence: TGTGCCAGCAGCGTAGGCGGGGAGAGGTCCTACGAGCAGTACTTC. Its translation is CASSVGGERSYEQYF. The genes are TRBV9 and TRBJ2-7; tentative D call: TRBD2 (6 bases). Germline V gives CDR1 SGDLS, CDR2 YYNGEE. V lost 0 bases and J lost 1, with 11 bases in between. This CDR3 comprises 15 residues.

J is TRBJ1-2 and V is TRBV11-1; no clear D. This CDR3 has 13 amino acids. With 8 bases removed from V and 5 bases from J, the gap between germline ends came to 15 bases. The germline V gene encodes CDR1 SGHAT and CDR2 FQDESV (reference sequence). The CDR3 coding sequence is TGTGCCAGCGGCCACGGGGTAGATTATGGCTACACCTTC. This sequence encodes CASGHGVDYGYTF.

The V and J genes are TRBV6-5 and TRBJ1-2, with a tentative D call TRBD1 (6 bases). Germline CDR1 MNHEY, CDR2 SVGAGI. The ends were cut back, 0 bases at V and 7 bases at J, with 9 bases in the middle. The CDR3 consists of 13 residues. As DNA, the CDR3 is TGTGCCAGCAGTTACTCAGGAGGGGGTGGCTACACCTTC. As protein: CASSYSGGGGYTF.

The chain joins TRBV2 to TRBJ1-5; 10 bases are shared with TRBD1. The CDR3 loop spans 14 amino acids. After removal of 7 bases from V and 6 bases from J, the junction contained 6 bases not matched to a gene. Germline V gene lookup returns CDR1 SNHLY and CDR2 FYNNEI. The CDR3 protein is CASNRDRGGQPQHF. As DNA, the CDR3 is TGTGCCAGCAATAGGGACAGGGGAGGTCAGCCCCAGCATTTT.

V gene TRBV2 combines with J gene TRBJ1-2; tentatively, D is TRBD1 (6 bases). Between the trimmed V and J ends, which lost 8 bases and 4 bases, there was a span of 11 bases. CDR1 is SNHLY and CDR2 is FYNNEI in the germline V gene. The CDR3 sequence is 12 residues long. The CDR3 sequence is CASGGTTYGYTF. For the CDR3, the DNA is TGTGCCAGCGGCGGGACAACCTATGGCTACACCTTC.

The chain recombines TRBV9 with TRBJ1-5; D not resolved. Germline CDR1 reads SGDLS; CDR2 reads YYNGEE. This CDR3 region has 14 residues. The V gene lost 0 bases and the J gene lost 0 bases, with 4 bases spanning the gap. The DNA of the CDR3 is TGTGCCAGCAGCGTAGACCTTAGCAATCAGCCCCAGCATTTT. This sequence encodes CASSVDLSNQPQHF.

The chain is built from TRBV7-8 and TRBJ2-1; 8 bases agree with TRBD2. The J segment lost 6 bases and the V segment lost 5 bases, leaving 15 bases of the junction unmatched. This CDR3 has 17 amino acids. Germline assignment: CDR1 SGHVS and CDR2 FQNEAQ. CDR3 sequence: CASSPLMGLVTRNEQFF. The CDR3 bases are TGTGCCAGCAGCCCACTAATGGGACTAGTAACTCGCAATGAGCAGTTCTTC.

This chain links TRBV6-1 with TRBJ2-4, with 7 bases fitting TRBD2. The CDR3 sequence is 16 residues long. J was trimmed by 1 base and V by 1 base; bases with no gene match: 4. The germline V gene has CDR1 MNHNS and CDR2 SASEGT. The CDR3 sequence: CASSEGVGRAKNIQYF. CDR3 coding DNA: TGTGCCAGCAGTGAAGGGGTCGGGAGGGCCAAAAACATTCAGTACTTC.

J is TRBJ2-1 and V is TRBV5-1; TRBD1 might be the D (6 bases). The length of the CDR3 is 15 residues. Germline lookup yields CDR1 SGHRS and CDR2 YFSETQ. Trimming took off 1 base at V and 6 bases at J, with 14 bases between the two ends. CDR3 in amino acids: CASSLMGAIINEQFF. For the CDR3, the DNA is TGCGCCAGCAGCTTGATGGGGGCTATTATCAATGAGCAGTTCTTC.

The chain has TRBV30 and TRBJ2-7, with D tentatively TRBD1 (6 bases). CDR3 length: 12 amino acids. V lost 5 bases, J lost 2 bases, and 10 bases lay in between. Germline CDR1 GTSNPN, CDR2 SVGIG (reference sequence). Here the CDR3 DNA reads TGTGCCTGGGACAGGCCACCCTACGAGCAGTACTTC. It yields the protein CAWDRPPYEQYF.

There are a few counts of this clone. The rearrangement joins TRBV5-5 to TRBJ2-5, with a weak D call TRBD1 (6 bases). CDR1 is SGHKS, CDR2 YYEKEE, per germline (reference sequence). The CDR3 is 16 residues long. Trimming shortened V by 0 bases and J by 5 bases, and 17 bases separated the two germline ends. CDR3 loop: CASSLDLQGVGETQYF. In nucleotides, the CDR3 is TGTGCCAGCAGCTTGGATTTACAGGGAGTTGGGGAGACCCAGTACTTC. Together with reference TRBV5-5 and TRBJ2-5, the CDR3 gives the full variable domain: DAGVTQSPTHLIKTRGQQVTLRCSPISGHKSVSWYQQVLGQGPQFIFQYYEKEERGRGNFPDRFSARQFPNYSSELNVNALLLGDSALYLCASSLDLQGVGETQYFGPGTRLLVL.

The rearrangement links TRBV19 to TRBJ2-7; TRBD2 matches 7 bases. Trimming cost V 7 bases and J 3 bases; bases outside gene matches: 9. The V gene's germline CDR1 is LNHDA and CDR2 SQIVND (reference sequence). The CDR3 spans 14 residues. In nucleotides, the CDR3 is TGTGCCAGTAATCCCGGGGGGAACTACTACGAGCAGTACTTC. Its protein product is CASNPGGNYYEQYF.

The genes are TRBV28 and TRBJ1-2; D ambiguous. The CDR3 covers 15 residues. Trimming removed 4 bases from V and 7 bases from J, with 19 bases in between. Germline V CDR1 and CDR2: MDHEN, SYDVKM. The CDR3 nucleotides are TGTGCCAGCAGTTCCCCCCCCGGGCCCCGGGGTGGCTACACCTTC. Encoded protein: CASSSPPGPRGGYTF.

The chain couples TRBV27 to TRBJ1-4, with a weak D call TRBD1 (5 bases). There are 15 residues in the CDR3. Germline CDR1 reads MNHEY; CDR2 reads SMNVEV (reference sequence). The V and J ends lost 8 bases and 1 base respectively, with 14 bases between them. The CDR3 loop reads CASGGDAITNEKLFF. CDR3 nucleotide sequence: TGTGCCAGCGGGGGGGACGCAATAACTAATGAAAAACTGTTTTTT.

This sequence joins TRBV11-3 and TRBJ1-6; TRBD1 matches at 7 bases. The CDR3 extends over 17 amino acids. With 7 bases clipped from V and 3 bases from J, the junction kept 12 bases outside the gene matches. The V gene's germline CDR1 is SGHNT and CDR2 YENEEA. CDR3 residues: CASTIGTASIYNSPLHF. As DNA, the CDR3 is TGTGCCAGCACCATCGGGACAGCCTCCATCTATAATTCACCCCTCCACTTT.